These 28 T cell receptor beta chains were sequenced from one sample in a study of blood T cell repertoires in COVID-19. The table came from immunoSEQ multiplex PCR; TCRdb's copy has only in-frame clones and leaves some out. The table includes around 300,000 clones, around 90% detected once. The sequencing sample was made of PBMCs or T cells enriched from blood (not recorded which). The receptor source for this set is a woman between 45 and 60 years old who had recovered from COVID-19.

The chain recombines TRBV30 with TRBJ1-3; unclear D gene. There are 14 residues in the CDR3. Germline V CDR1 and CDR2: GTSNPN, SVGIG (reference sequence). The germline V and J ends were trimmed by 2 bases and 4 bases, with 12 bases remaining between them. The CDR3 DNA is TGTGCCTGGAGTCAGCGTCGGCTCGGAAACACCATATATTTT. It encodes CAWSQRRLGNTIYF. Supplemented by reference TRBV30 and TRBJ1-3, the full variable domain reads SQTIHQWPATLVQPVGSPLSLECTVEGTSNPNLYWYRQAAGRGLQLLFYSVGIGQISSEVPQNLSASRPQDRQFILSSKKLLLSDSGFYLCAWSQRRLGNTIYFGEGSWLTVV.

The CDR3 loop reads CAWGATGYYNSPLHF. The CDR3 DNA follows: TGTGCCTGGGGTGCGACAGGGTACTATAATTCACCCCTCCACTTT. The gene calls are TRBV30 and TRBJ1-6; 7 nucleotides line up with TRBD1. Germline CDR1 GTSNPN, CDR2 SVGIG (reference sequence). The CDR3 covers 15 residues. Trimming at V came to 5 bases and at J to 3 bases, leaving 7 bases not matched to a gene.

V gene TRBV28 combines with J gene TRBJ2-7; possible D gene TRBD2, 6 bases. Germline V lookup: CDR1 MDHEN, CDR2 SYDVKM. With 10 bases removed from V and 0 bases from J, the gap between germline ends came to 16 bases. The CDR3 totals 14 residues. CDR3 nucleotides: TGTGCCACCGATTTCTGGAGGGGCTCCTACGAGCAGTACTTC. The encoded protein is CATDFWRGSYEQYF.

This clone was observed a few times. This chain uses TRBV28 with TRBJ1-3, with D possibly being TRBD1 (6 bases). V dropped 5 bases and J dropped 9 bases, with 14 bases sitting between them. CDR1 MDHEN and CDR2 SYDVKM come from the germline V gene. CDR3 length: 13 residues. DNA for the CDR3: TGTGCCAGCAGTACCCGGCCACAGGGCACCATATATTTT. Amino acids: CASSTRPQGTIYF.

V usage is TRBV11-3 and J usage is TRBJ2-5; D perhaps matches TRBD1 (6 bases). V lost 2 bases to trimming and J lost 5 bases, with 6 bases between them. CDR3 length: 12 residues. Germline CDR1 and CDR2: SGHNT and YENEEA. The DNA of the CDR3 is TGTGCCAGCAGCTTAACAGGGGAGACCCAGTACTTC. It is translated as CASSLTGETQYF.

For this clone: The same CDR3 arises from other DNA sequences in this sample as well. The chain links TRBV3-1 (or the pseudogene TRBV3-2) to TRBJ2-3; D may be TRBD2 (6 bases). CDR1 LGHDT and CDR2 YNNKEL come from the germline V gene (reference sequence). The CDR3 is 14 amino acids. The V end lost 2 bases, the J end lost 0 bases, and 6 bases lay between the germline ends. The CDR3 sequence is CASSQRGSTDTQYF. The CDR3 DNA reads TGTGCCAGCAGCCAACGGGGGAGCACAGATACGCAGTATTTT.

This clone was found once. The chain couples TRBV5-5 to TRBJ2-7; 7 bases are a match to TRBD2. CDR1 and CDR2 (germline): SGHKS, YYEKEE (reference sequence). V gave up 5 bases and J gave up 3 bases; unmatched junction bases: 5. CDR3 length: 13 residues. CDR3 region: CASSWGGGYEQYF. CDR3 in DNA: TGTGCCAGCAGTTGGGGGGGTGGCTACGAGCAGTACTTC. Complete variable domain (other parts from reference TRBV5-5 and TRBJ2-7): DAGVTQSPTHLIKTRGQQVTLRCSPISGHKSVSWYQQVLGQGPQFIFQYYEKEERGRGNFPDRFSARQFPNYSSELNVNALLLGDSALYLCASSWGGGYEQYFGPGTRLTVT.

The rearrangement uses TRBV6-5 and TRBJ1-2, with TRBD1 matching over 7 bases. The germline gives CDR1 MNHEY, CDR2 SVGAGI. The ends lost 0 bases at V and 6 bases at J; junction bases unmatched: 7. This CDR3 is built from 15 residues. The CDR3 coding sequence is TGTGCCAGCAGTTACTCGAGGGGGCTTGGGAATGGCTACACCTTC. Translation gives CASSYSRGLGNGYTF.

The J gene is TRBJ1-1, the V gene TRBV29-1; TRBD1 agrees at 7 bases. V was clipped by 4 bases and J by 1 base; unmatched bases: 0. CDR3 length: 12 residues. Germline V gene sequence: CDR1 SQVTM, CDR2 ANQGSEA. This CDR3 is CSVGTGNTEAFF. The CDR3 region has the DNA TGCAGCGTTGGGACAGGGAACACTGAAGCTTTCTTT.

V and J are TRBV5-1 and TRBJ2-7, with 9 bases matching TRBD1. Germline V CDR1 and CDR2: SGHRS, YFSETQ. J lost 3 bases, V lost 5 bases, and 6 bases had no gene match. This CDR3 has 14 residues. In DNA form, the CDR3 reads TGCGCCAGCAGACGGGACAGGGACGACTACGAGCAGTACTTC. Its translation is CASRRDRDDYEQYF.

The chain joins TRBV28 to TRBJ1-2; D unresolved. The germline gives CDR1 MDHEN, CDR2 SYDVKM. This CDR3 comprises 12 residues. V gave up 6 bases and J gave up 5 bases, with 10 bases separating them. This chain's CDR3 is CASSPPQYGYTF. The CDR3, as DNA: TGTGCCAGCAGCCCTCCACAGTATGGCTACACCTTC.

The V and J genes are TRBV30 and TRBJ1-1; 9 positions agree with TRBD1. Germline V lookup: CDR1 GTSNPN, CDR2 SVGIG (reference sequence). The CDR3 loop spans 18 amino acids. Trimming took 2 bases from V and 4 from J; bases not matched to a gene: 17. This chain's CDR3 is CAWSKQGATWGKSTEAFF. DNA for the CDR3: TGTGCCTGGAGTAAACAGGGGGCGACGTGGGGGAAATCCACTGAAGCTTTCTTT.

The rearrangement joins TRBV20-1 to TRBJ2-1; the D is unclear. Trimming took 5 bases from V and 4 from J, leaving 3 bases between them. Germline CDR1 is DFQATT and CDR2 is SNEGSKA (reference sequence). This CDR3 has 10 residues. The chain's CDR3 is CSAVYNEQFF. Here the CDR3 DNA reads TGCAGTGCTGTATACAATGAGCAGTTCTTC.

Written as DNA, the CDR3 is TGTGCCAGCAGCAAACGGACAGAGGATAATAGCAATCAGCCCCAGCATTTT. Its translation is CASSKRTEDNSNQPQHF. The genes are TRBV21-1 and TRBJ1-5; TRBD1, the table's D call, was not compared with the DNA. TRBV21-1 is labeled a pseudogene. The CDR3 spans 17 residues.

This clone was recorded once. This chain links TRBV5-4 with TRBJ2-1, with 7 positions matching TRBD2. V shed 2 bases and J 1 base; nucleotides not matched to a gene: 6. Germline loops: CDR1 SGHNT, CDR2 YYREEE (reference sequence). The length of the CDR3 is 16 residues. In DNA form, the CDR3 reads TGTGCCAGCAGCTTTCTCGCGGGGGTTTCCTACAATGAGCAGTTCTTC. It encodes CASSFLAGVSYNEQFF.

This CDR3 is CASSSRTSGRYEQYF. DNA for the CDR3: TGTGCCAGCAGCTCCCGGACTAGCGGGAGATACGAGCAGTACTTC. The chain uses TRBV5-4 and TRBJ2-7, with TRBD2 identical over 13 bases. Trimming took 3 bases from V and 4 from J; bases not matched to a gene: 4. This CDR3 has 15 residues. Germline loops: CDR1 SGHNT, CDR2 YYREEE (reference sequence).

The chain uses TRBV28 and TRBJ2-1; 14 nucleotides align to TRBD2. The CDR3 consists of 19 residues. Germline V gene sequence: CDR1 MDHEN, CDR2 SYDVKM. Trimming at V came to 4 bases and at J to 0 bases, leaving 8 bases not matched to a gene. The CDR3 DNA reads TGTGCCAGCAGTTCCACCCCCGGGACTAGCGGGAGCTCCTACAATGAGCAGTTCTTC. This encodes CASSSTPGTSGSSYNEQFF.

The chain joins TRBV11-1 to TRBJ2-3; 9 bases are shared with TRBD2. The CDR3 length is 16 residues. The germline CDR1 and CDR2 sequences are SGHAT and FQDESV (reference sequence). Losses at the gene ends were 2 bases for V and 2 bases for J; bases not matched to a gene: 5. The CDR3 reads CASSLSSGMHTDTQYF. The CDR3 DNA sequence: TGTGCCAGCAGCTTATCTAGCGGGATGCACACAGATACGCAGTATTTT.

The V call is TRBV5-4, the J call TRBJ1-3, with D unresolved. The V gene lost 0 bases and the J gene lost 3 bases, with 4 bases spanning the gap. The CDR3 sequence is 13 residues long. Germline loops: CDR1 SGHNT, CDR2 YYREEE (reference sequence). The CDR3 sequence is CASSLASGNTIYF. As DNA, the CDR3 is TGTGCCAGCAGCTTGGCCAGTGGAAACACCATATATTTT. Together with reference TRBV5-4 and TRBJ1-3, the CDR3 gives the full variable domain: ETGVTQSPTHLIKTRGQQVTLRCSSQSGHNTVSWYQQALGQGPQFIFQYYREEENGRGNFPPRFSGLQFPNYSSELNVNALELDDSALYLCASSLASGNTIYFGEGSWLTVV.

The chain has TRBV3-1 (or the pseudogene TRBV3-2) and TRBJ2-2; TRBD1 matches at 11 bases. This CDR3 has 15 residues. Germline-derived CDR1 and CDR2 are LGHDT and YNNKEL (reference sequence). V lost 4 bases and J lost 7; bases outside the gene matches: 5. CDR3 residues: CASSPWTGGIGELFF. The CDR3, as DNA: TGTGCCAGCAGCCCGTGGACAGGGGGCATCGGGGAGCTGTTTTTT.

The chain uses TRBV21-1 and TRBJ2-1; the table's D call TRBD2 went unverified against the DNA. TRBV21-1 is annotated as a pseudogene. The CDR3 is made up of 15 amino acids. CDR3 nucleotide sequence: TGTGCCAGCAGCAAGGGACTAGCGGGAGGCGGTGAGCAGTTCTTC. It translates to CASSKGLAGGGEQFF.

The chain combines TRBV7-2 with TRBJ2-1, with D perhaps matching TRBD1 (6 bases). Trimming left V 3 bases short and J 0 bases short, with 9 bases between. Germline V CDR1 and CDR2: SGHTA, FQGNSA. The CDR3 covers 15 residues. This chain's CDR3 is CASSFDRSSYNEQFF. CDR3 DNA sequence: TGTGCCAGCAGCTTCGACAGGAGCTCCTACAATGAGCAGTTCTTC. Together with reference TRBV7-2 and TRBJ2-1, the CDR3 gives the full variable domain: GAGVSQSPSNKVTEKGKDVELRCDPISGHTALYWYRQSLGQGLEFLIYFQGNSAPDKSGLPSDRFSAERTGGSVSTLTIQRTQQEDSAVYLCASSFDRSSYNEQFFGPGTRLTVL.

This chain uses TRBV28 with TRBJ2-1; 10 bases map to TRBD1. The V and J ends lost 2 bases and 9 bases, in that order; junction bases with no gene match: 4. CDR3 length: 14 amino acids. CDR1 and CDR2 from the germline V gene are MDHEN and SYDVKM. CDR3 bases: TGTGCCAGCAGTTTAACTTGGGACAGGGGTGAGCAGTTCTTC. It codes for CASSLTWDRGEQFF. Variable domain in full (rest from reference TRBV28 and TRBJ2-1): DVKVTQSSRYLVKRTGEKVFLECVQDMDHENMFWYRQDPGLGLRLIYFSYDVKMKEKGDIPEGYSVSREKKERFSLILESASTNQTSMYLCASSLTWDRGEQFFGPGTRLTVL.

The chain has TRBV11-3 and TRBJ2-3; TRBD1 might be the D (5 bases). Germline values: CDR1 SGHNT, CDR2 YENEEA. V gave up 6 bases and J gave up 6 bases, with 16 bases separating them. The CDR3 covers 14 residues. The CDR3 region is CASSWGLGSDTQYF. The CDR3 region has the DNA TGTGCCAGCAGTTGGGGCCTCGGGTCCGATACGCAGTATTTT.

The rearrangement uses TRBV28 and TRBJ2-3, with TRBD2 matching 7 bases. The CDR3 length is 14 residues. J lost 7 bases, V lost 2 bases, and 6 bases had no gene match. CDR1 and CDR2 from the germline V gene are MDHEN and SYDVKM. The CDR3 spells CASSLQTSANTQYF. The CDR3 DNA follows: TGTGCCAGCAGTTTACAAACTAGCGCAAATACGCAGTATTTT.

The chain carries TRBV10-3 and TRBJ1-2; D not resolved. Germline lookup yields CDR1 ENHRY and CDR2 SYGVKD. The V end was cut by 6 bases, the J end by 7 bases, with 12 bases between. The CDR3 is 12 residues long. The CDR3 coding sequence is TGTGCCATCAGCGCCCAGGTTGGTGGCTACACCTTC. It codes for CAISAQVGGYTF.

The chain is built from TRBV2 and TRBJ2-5; D is unclear. Germline V CDR1 and CDR2: SNHLY, FYNNEI. Trimming removed 1 base from V and 4 bases from J, with 13 bases in between. There are 15 residues in the CDR3. CDR3 loop: CASSEEQTLVETQYF. For the CDR3, the DNA is TGTGCCAGCAGTGAAGAACAAACGTTGGTAGAGACCCAGTACTTC. The variable domain in full, with the rest retrieved from reference TRBV2 and TRBJ2-5, is EPEVTQTPSHQVTQMGQEVILRCVPISNHLYFYWYRQILGQKVEFLVSFYNNEISEKSEIFDDQFSVERPDGSNFTLKIRSTKLEDSAMYFCASSEEQTLVETQYFGPGTRLLVL.

The chain combines TRBV11-3 with TRBJ1-6; a possible D gene is TRBD1 (5 bases). CDR1 and CDR2 from the germline V gene are SGHNT and YENEEA. Trimming took 5 bases from V and 7 from J, leaving 12 bases between them. This CDR3 is 14 amino acids long. The CDR3 region is CASSAGRKNSPLHF. In nucleotides, the CDR3 is TGTGCCAGCAGCGCGGGACGGAAAAATTCACCCCTCCACTTT. Full variable domain (outside the CDR3, taken from reference TRBV11-3 and TRBJ1-6): EAGVVQSPRYKIIEKKQPVAFWCNPISGHNTLYWYLQNLGQGPELLIRYENEEAVDDSQLPKDRFSAERLKGVDSTLKIQPAELGDSAVYLCASSAGRKNSPLHFGNGTRLTVT.